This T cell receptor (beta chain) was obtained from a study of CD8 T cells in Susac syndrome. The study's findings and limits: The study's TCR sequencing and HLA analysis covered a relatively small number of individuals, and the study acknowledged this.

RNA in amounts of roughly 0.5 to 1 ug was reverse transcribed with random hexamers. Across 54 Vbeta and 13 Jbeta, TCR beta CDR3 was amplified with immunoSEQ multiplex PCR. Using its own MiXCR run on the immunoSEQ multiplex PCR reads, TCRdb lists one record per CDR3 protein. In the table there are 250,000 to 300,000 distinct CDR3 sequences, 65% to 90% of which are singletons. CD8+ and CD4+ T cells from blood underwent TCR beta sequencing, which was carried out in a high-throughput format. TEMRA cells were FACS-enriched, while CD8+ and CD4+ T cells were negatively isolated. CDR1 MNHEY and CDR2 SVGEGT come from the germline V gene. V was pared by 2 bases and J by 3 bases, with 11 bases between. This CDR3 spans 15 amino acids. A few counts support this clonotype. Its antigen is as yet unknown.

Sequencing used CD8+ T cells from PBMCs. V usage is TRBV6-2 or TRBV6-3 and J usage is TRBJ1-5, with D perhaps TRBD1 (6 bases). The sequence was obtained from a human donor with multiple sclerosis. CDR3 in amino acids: CASSYPPGDNQPQHF. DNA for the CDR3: TGTGCCAGCAGTTACCCTCCAGGGGACAATCAGCCCCAGCATTTT.